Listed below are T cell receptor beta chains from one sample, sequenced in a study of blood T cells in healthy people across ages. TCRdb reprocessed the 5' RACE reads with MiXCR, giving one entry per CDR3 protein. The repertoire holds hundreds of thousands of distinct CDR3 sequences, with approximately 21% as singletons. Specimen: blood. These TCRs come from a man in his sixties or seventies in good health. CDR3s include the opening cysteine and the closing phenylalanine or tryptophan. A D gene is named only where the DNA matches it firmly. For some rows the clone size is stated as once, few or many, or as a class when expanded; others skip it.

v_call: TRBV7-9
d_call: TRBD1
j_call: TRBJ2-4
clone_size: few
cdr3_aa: CASSSGQGNNIQYF
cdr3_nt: TGTGCCAGCAGCAGCGGACAGGGTAACAACATTCAGTACTTC

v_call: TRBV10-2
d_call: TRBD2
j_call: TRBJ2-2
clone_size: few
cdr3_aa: CASSRLAGGNTGELFF
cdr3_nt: TGCGCCAGCAGTCGACTAGCGGGAGGGAACACCGGGGAGCTGTTTTTT

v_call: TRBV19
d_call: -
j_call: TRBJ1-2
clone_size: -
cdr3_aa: CASSMAGPYGYTF
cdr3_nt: TGTGCCAGTAGTATGGCCGGCCCCTATGGCTACACCTTC

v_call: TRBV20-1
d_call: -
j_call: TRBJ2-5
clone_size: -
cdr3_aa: CSATKLGLQETQYF
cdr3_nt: TGCAGTGCTACGAAGCTCGGGCTTCAAGAGACCCAGTACTTC

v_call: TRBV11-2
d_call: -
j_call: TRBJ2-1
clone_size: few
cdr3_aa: CASSLGDFNEQFF
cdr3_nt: TGTGCCAGCAGCTTGGGCGACTTCAATGAGCAGTTCTTC

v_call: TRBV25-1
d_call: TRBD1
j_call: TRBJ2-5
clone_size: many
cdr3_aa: CASSETGRETQYF
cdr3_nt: TGTGCCAGCAGTGAGACAGGGCGGGAGACCCAGTACTTC

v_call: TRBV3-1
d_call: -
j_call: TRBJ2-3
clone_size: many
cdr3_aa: CASSQVTDTQYF
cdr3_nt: TGTGCCAGCAGCCAGGTCACAGATACGCAGTATTTT

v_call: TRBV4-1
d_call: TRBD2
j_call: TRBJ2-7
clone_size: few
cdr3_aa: CASSQDAERESVEQYF
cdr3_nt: TGCGCCAGCAGCCAAGATGCGGAGCGGGAGAGCGTCGAGCAGTACTTC

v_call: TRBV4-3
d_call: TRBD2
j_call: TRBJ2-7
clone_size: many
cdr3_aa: CASSQGLASYEQYF
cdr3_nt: TGCGCCAGCAGCCAGGGACTAGCTTCCTACGAGCAGTACTTC

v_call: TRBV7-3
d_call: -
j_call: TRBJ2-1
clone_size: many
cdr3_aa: CASSLTGDRYNEQFF
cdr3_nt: TGTGCCAGCAGCTTAACGGGGGATCGCTACAATGAGCAGTTCTTC

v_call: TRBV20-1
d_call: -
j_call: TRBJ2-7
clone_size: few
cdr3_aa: CSVASARSYEQYF
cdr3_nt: TGCAGTGTTGCTAGCGCCCGCTCCTACGAGCAGTACTTC

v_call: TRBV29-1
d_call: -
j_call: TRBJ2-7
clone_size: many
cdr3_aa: CSVGRSSYEQYF
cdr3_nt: TGCAGCGTTGGGCGGAGCTCCTACGAGCAGTACTTC

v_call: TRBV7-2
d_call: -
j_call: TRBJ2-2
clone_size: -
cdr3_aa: CASSLVQGRTGELFF
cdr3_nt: TGTGCCAGCAGCTTAGTTCAGGGGAGGACCGGGGAGCTGTTTTTT

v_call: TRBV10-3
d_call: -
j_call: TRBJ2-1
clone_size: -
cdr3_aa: CAIKISAGPNDNEQFF
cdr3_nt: TGTGCCATCAAAATCAGCGCAGGTCCTAACGACAATGAGCAGTTCTTC

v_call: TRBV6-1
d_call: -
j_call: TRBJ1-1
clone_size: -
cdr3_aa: CASSEQGRGAFF
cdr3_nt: TGTGCCAGCAGTGAGCAGGGACGGGGAGCTTTCTTT

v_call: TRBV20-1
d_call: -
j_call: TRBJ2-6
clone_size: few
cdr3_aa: CSARSEGSGANVLTF
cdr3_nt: TGCAGTGCTAGGAGTGAGGGCTCTGGGGCCAACGTCCTGACTTTC

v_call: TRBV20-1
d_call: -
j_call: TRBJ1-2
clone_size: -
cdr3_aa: CSAILQGGYGYTF
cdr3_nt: TGCAGTGCTATTTTACAGGGCGGGTATGGCTACACCTTC

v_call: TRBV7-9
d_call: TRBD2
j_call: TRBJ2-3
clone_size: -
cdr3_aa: CASSPQSGGPTDTQYF
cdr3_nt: TGTGCCAGCAGCCCTCAATCGGGAGGGCCCACAGATACGCAGTATTTT

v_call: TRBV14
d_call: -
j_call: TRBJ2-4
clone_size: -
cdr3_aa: CASSQRNIQYF
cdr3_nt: TGTGCCAGCAGCCAAAGAAACATTCAGTACTTC

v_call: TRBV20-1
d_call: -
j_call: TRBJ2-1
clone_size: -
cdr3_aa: CSARDSRDINNEQFF
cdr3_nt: TGCAGTGCTAGAGATAGTCGGGACATTAACAATGAGCAGTTCTTC

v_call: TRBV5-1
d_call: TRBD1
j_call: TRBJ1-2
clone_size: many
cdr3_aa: CASSSPGQGLIGYTF
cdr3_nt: TGCGCCAGCAGCTCTCCGGGACAGGGATTAATCGGCTACACCTTC

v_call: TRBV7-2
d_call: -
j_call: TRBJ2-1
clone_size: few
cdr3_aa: CASSLVVGSSDEQFF
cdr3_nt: TGTGCCAGCAGCTTAGTCGTGGGCTCTAGCGATGAGCAGTTCTTC

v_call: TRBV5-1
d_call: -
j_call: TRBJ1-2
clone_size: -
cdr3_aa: CASSLVAGWDGSYTF
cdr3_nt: TGCGCCAGCAGCTTGGTAGCCGGGTGGGACGGGAGCTACACCTTC

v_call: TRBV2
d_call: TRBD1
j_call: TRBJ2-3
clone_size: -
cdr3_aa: CASSEAPGTGDHTDTQYF
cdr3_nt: TGTGCCAGCAGTGAAGCGCCGGGGACAGGGGATCACACAGATACGCAGTATTTT

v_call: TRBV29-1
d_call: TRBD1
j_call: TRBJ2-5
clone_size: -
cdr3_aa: CSVEMGRGETQYF
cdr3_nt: TGCAGCGTTGAAATGGGCAGGGGGGAGACCCAGTACTTC

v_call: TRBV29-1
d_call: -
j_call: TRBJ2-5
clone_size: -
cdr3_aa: CSAVGLLSFGETQYF
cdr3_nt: TGCAGCGCCGTGGGCTTACTCTCTTTCGGGGAGACCCAGTACTTC

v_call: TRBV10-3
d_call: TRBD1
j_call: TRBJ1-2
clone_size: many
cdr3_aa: CAIRELTGDYGYTF
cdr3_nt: TGTGCCATCAGGGAACTAACAGGGGACTATGGCTACACCTTC

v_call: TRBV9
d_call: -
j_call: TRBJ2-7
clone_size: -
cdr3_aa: CASSVAPGVDYEQYF
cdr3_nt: TGTGCCAGCAGCGTAGCCCCGGGAGTTGACTACGAGCAGTACTTC

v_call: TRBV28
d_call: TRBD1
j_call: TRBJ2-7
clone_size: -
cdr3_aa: CASRSGGGQNEQYF
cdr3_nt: TGTGCCAGCAGGTCAGGGGGCGGTCAAAACGAGCAGTACTTC

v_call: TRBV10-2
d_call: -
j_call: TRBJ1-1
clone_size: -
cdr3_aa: CASSDEGVGTEAFF
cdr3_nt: TGCGCCAGCAGTGACGAAGGGGTTGGGACTGAAGCTTTCTTT

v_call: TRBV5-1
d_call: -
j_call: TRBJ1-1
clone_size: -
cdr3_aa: CASSLGVSGRAFF
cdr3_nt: TGCGCCAGCAGCTTGGGAGTGTCAGGGCGAGCTTTCTTT

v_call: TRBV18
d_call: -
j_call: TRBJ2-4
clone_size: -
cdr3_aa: CASSPPGVIAKNIQYF
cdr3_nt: TGTGCCAGCTCACCACCGGGGGTAATAGCCAAAAACATTCAGTACTTC

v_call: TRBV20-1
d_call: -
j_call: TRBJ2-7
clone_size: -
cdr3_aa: CSASPGPNGYEQYF
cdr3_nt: TGCAGTGCTAGTCCGGGCCCCAACGGGTACGAGCAGTACTTC

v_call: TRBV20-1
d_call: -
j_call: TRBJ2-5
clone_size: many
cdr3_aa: CSAYQETQYF
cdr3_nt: TGCAGTGCTTATCAAGAGACCCAGTACTTC

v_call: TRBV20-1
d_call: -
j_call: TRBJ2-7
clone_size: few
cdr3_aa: CSAATDSYEQYF
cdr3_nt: TGCAGTGCTGCGACGGATTCCTACGAGCAGTACTTC

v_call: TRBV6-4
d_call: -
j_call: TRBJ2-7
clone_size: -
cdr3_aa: CASRPGQGEYEQYF
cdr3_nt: TGTGCCAGCAGACCGGGACAAGGAGAGTACGAGCAGTACTTC

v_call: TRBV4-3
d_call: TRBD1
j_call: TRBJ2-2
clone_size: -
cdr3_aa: CASSQRGQGWTGELFF
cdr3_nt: TGCGCCAGCAGCCAGAGGGGGCAGGGGTGGACCGGGGAGCTGTTTTTT

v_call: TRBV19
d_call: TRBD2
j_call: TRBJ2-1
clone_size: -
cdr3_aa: CASRSSGRAPLYNEQFF
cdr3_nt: TGTGCCAGTAGGAGTAGCGGGAGGGCCCCGCTTTACAATGAGCAGTTCTTC

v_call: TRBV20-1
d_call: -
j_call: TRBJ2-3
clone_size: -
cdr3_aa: CSASQGDTQYF
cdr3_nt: TGCAGTGCTAGCCAGGGAGATACGCAGTATTTT

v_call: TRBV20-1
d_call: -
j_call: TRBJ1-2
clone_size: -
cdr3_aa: CSARDIGSYGYTF
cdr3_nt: TGCAGTGCTAGAGATATCGGTTCATATGGCTACACCTTC

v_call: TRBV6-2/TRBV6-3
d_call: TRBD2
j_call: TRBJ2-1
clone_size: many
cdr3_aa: CASSPLTSGRTSYNEQFF
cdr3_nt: TGTGCCAGCAGTCCCTTGACTAGCGGGAGGACATCCTACAATGAGCAGTTCTTC

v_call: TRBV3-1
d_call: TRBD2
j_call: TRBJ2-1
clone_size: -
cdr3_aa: CASSLGLPGLAGVEQFF
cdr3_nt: TGTGCCAGCAGCCTTGGACTACCGGGACTAGCGGGAGTTGAGCAGTTCTTC

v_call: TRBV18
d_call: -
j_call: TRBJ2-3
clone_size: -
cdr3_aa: CASSYGRTDTQYF
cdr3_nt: TGTGCCAGCTCATACGGGAGAACTGATACGCAGTATTTT

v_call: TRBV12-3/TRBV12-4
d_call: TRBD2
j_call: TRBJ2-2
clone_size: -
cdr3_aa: CASSFSGKGGELFF
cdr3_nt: TGTGCCAGCAGTTTTAGCGGGAAGGGCGGGGAGCTGTTTTTT

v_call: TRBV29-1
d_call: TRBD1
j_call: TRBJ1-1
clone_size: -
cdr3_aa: CSVMGQQNTEAFF
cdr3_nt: TGCAGCGTAATGGGACAGCAGAACACTGAAGCTTTCTTT

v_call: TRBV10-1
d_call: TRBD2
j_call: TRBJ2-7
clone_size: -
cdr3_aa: CASSESLAGVYEQYF
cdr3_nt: TGCGCCAGCAGTGAGTCGCTAGCGGGAGTTTACGAGCAGTACTTC

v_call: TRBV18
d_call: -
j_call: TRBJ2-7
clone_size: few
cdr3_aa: CASSPTPRNIIFYEQYF
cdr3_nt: TGTGCCAGCTCACCGACCCCGAGGAACATCATTTTCTACGAGCAGTACTTC

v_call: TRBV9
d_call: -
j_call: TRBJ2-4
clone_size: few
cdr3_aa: CASSVVAGSGNIQYF
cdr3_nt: TGTGCCAGCAGCGTAGTCGCCGGGTCCGGAAACATTCAGTACTTC

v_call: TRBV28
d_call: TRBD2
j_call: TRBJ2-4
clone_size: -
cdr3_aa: CASSPPSWTSGSHIQYF
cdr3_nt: TGTGCCAGCAGTCCCCCTTCCTGGACTAGCGGGAGTCACATTCAGTACTTC

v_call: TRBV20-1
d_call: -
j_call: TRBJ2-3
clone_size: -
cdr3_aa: CSALVTAYTDTQYF
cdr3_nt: TGCAGTGCTCTCGTGACAGCTTACACAGATACGCAGTATTTT

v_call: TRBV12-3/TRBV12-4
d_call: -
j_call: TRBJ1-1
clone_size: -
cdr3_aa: CASGRQVATEAFF
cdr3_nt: TGTGCCAGCGGACGACAGGTAGCCACTGAAGCTTTCTTT

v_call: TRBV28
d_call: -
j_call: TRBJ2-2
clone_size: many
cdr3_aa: CASNREPGELFF
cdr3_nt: TGTGCCAGCAATCGCGAGCCCGGGGAGCTGTTTTTT

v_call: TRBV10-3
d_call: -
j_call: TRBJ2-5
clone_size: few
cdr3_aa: CAISEKAGAKETQYF
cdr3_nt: TGTGCCATCAGTGAGAAGGCAGGGGCGAAAGAGACCCAGTACTTC